The subject of this entry is one T cell receptor beta chain. Its specificity is unknown. The sample comes from a study of regulatory T cells in long-lasting Graves disease. General study points: Since the sample size was small, accuracy may have been reduced.

Time point specified: newly diagnosed GD, antithyroid drugs for less than 3 months. Isolated PBMC RNA provided the starting material for the TCR library. Arm-PCR of CDR3 regions and iRepertoire HTBI primers were the basis on which TCR beta libraries were built. Each CDR3 protein gets one entry after TCRdb re-called the multiplex PCR reads with MiXCR. The profile shows 500,000 to 700,000 distinct CDR3 sequences, 15% to 20% of them singletons. Germline CDR1 LGHDT, CDR2 YNNKEL (reference sequence). V was pared by 3 bases and J by 0 bases, with 17 bases between. This CDR3 spans 17 amino acids. These data were likewise used in another study, on T cells in Graves' hyperthyroidism and ophthalmopathy. This second study says: A patient was excluded if there was uncontrolled infection, other autoimmune disease, pregnancy or lactation. Researchers found most expanded thyroid clonotypes above 0.001 in blood as well.

This TCR came from a woman aged 25 to 39 with Graves disease. The sequences come from peripheral blood mononuclear cells (PBMCs), collected at new diagnosis, from a patient treated with antithyroid drugs. The chain links TRBV3-1 to TRBJ1-2, with D uncertain. The CDR3 here is CASSQKGGQRANYGYTF. In DNA, the CDR3 is TGTGCCAGCAGCCAGAAGGGCGGCCAAAGAGCTAACTATGGCTACACCTTC. Drawing the rest from reference TRBV3-1 and TRBJ1-2, the complete variable domain is DTAVSQTPKYLVTQMGNDKSIKCEQNLGHDTMYWYKQDSKKFLKIMFSYNNKELIINETVPNRFSPKSPDKAHLNLHINSLELGDSAVYFCASSQKGGQRANYGYTFGSGTRLTVV.